This TCR beta chain was documented in a study of cytomegalovirus exposure and HLA in healthy donors. With 60 Vbeta and 13 Jbeta primers, the PCR was carried out. The assay was immunoSEQ multiplex PCR, and TCRdb's table has in-frame clones only and misses some. The sample holds about 280,000 clones; approximately 90% are singletons and the top ten take about 2%. Study-wide findings and caveats: Prior analysis indicated that the majority of TCR beta V segments exhibited productivity approximately 87% or approximately 30% of the time. In a later analysis, about 17,000 TCR beta sequences were associated with HLA alleles at 0.05 false discovery rate. Of the V segments, some could not be distinguished, including TRBV6-2 and TRBV6-3, and were excluded.

Worth noting for this clone: The antigen remains unidentified.

This CDR3 has 17 amino acids. The V end lost 4 bases, the J end lost 2 bases, and 20 bases lay between the germline ends. Germline values: CDR1 MGHRA, CDR2 YSYEKL. Specimen: PBMCs. This chain joins TRBV4-1 and TRBJ1-2; D possibly corresponds to TRBD1 (5 bases). This TCR was sampled from a woman aged 18-30 years in good health and CMV-seronegative. For the CDR3, the DNA is TGCGCCAGCAGCCGCTCAGCCGACAGTACAGCGAACTATGGCTACACCTTC. This gives the protein CASSRSADSTANYGYTF.